These 3 T cell receptor beta chains were sequenced from one sample in a study of identical twins (dated by TCRdb to 2016 to 2017). Libraries were built with 5' RACE. Reads for this sample came from an Illumina HiSeq 2000. TCRdb cleaned the public reads at Q25 with fastp, built clones with MiXCR and kept in-frame beta chains. A single entry per CDR3 protein holds the most common genes and DNA from its merged rows. The sample table lists about 520,000 distinct CDR3 sequences, roughly 21% of them with a count of one. Of the sample, around 1% is held by the ten largest clones. This same sample was also taken into another study, of T cells expressing NK-cell markers.

Input material: CD4+ T cells sorted from blood. The source of these receptors is a woman aged 18-35 years in good health.

V usage is TRBV29-1 and J usage is TRBJ2-5; 9 bases are shared with TRBD2. Per the germline V gene, CDR1 is SQVTM and CDR2 is ANQGSEA. This CDR3 is 13 amino acids long. V was pared by 6 bases and J by 3 bases, with 5 bases of the junction left unmatched. CDR3 sequence (DNA): TGCAGCGTGACTAGCGGAGTGAAAGAGACCCAGTACTTC. As protein: CSVTSGVKETQYF.

The rearrangement joins TRBV3-1 to TRBJ2-7; 10 positions match TRBD2. The CDR3 length is 15 residues. Germline V gene sequence: CDR1 LGHDT, CDR2 YNNKEL (reference sequence). The V segment lost 4 bases and the J segment 3 bases; nucleotides outside the gene matches: 6. Written as DNA, the CDR3 is TGTGCCAGCAGCCCCTCTAGCGGGGGATACTACGAGCAGTACTTC. It encodes CASSPSSGGYYEQYF.

CDR3 amino acids: CSARDGPSSDTQYF. The CDR3 DNA sequence: TGCAGTGCTAGAGATGGGCCTAGCTCCGATACGCAGTATTTT. This chain connects TRBV20-1 to TRBJ2-3, with D tentatively TRBD2 (5 bases). The V and J ends lost 0 bases and 6 bases respectively, with 13 bases between them. Germline CDR1 and CDR2: DFQATT and SNEGSKA (reference sequence). The CDR3 runs to 14 residues.